This is a list of T cell receptor beta chains from one sample in a study of OX40 agonist ivuxolimab in advanced cancers. The repertoire was sequenced with immunoSEQ multiplex PCR; TCRdb's copy has only in-frame clones and lacks some. The sample contains around 68,000 clones, 90% to 95% of which appear only once. The source was CD4+ or CD8+ T cells sorted from blood, collected in a trial of the OX40 agonist ivuxolimab. All receptors derive from an adult with an advanced solid tumor such as melanoma, head and neck, liver or kidney cancer. The CDR3 runs from the conserved cysteine through the conserved F or W. The D gene is left open where the match is weak. Size is stated for part of the rows, as once, few or many counts, or as a class when the clone is expanded.

D	V	J	size	CDR3	DNA
NA	TRBV6-6	TRBJ1-1	NA	CASRNRPENTEAFF	TGTGCCAGCAGAAACCGACCGGAGAACACTGAAGCTTTCTTT
TRBD2	TRBV11-2	TRBJ2-2	NA	CASSPSGSLHTGELFF	TGTGCCAGCAGCCCTAGCGGGAGTCTGCACACCGGGGAGCTGTTTTTT
NA	TRBV27	TRBJ2-1	NA	CASSFSRQVQVF	TGTGCCAGCAGTTTTAGCCGACAGGTCCAGGTCTTC
TRBD2	TRBV5-4	TRBJ2-1	NA	CASSLAGRDEQFF	TGTGCCAGCAGCTTGGCAGGGAGGGATGAGCAGTTCTTC
NA	TRBV12-5	TRBJ1-2	NA	CASGFDTGRYGYTF	TGTGCTAGTGGTTTTGACACCGGCCGTTATGGCTACACCTTC
NA	TRBV5-1	TRBJ1-1	NA	CASSKDRPQGTEAFF	TGCGCCAGCAGCAAAGACAGGCCCCAGGGAACTGAAGCTTTCTTT
NA	TRBV29-1	TRBJ2-6	NA	CSVDVGANVLTF	TGCAGCGTTGACGTTGGGGCCAACGTCCTGACTTTC
NA	TRBV7-9	TRBJ2-5	NA	CASSFGSQETQYF	TGTGCCAGCAGCTTCGGCAGCCAAGAGACCCAGTACTTC
TRBD2	TRBV9	TRBJ2-7	NA	CASSIGTSVTHEQYF	TGTGCCAGCAGCATCGGGACTAGCGTTACCCACGAGCAGTACTTC
NA	TRBV28	TRBJ2-3	NA	CASSLRNTDTQYF	TGTGCCAGCAGTTTGCGGAACACAGATACGCAGTATTTT
NA	TRBV19	TRBJ2-7	NA	CASSIRGGTYEQYF	TGTGCCAGTAGTATCAGGGGGGGTACCTACGAGCAGTACTTC
NA	TRBV9	TRBJ1-5	NA	CASSVADNQPQHF	TGTGCCAGCAGCGTAGCTGACAATCAGCCCCAGCATTTT
TRBD2	TRBV19	TRBJ2-3	NA	CASSIGLAGTTDTQYF	TGTGCCAGTAGTATCGGACTAGCGGGAACCACAGATACGCAGTATTTT
NA	TRBV5-1	TRBJ1-4	once	CASTPGAGSEKLFF	TGCGCCAGCACCCCGGGGGCAGGATCTGAAAAACTGTTTTTT
NA	TRBV18	TRBJ2-5	NA	CASSPNEETQYF	TGTGCCAGCTCACCTAATGAAGAGACCCAGTACTTC
TRBD1	TRBV7-3	TRBJ2-7	NA	CASSMTGGSYEQYF	TGTGCCAGCAGCATGACAGGGGGGTCCTACGAGCAGTACTTC
NA	TRBV29-1	TRBJ1-1	NA	CSGGRRLTEAFF	TGCAGCGGGGGGAGACGGTTGACTGAAGCTTTCTTT
TRBD2	TRBV7-9	TRBJ2-3	NA	CASTLGGMPDTQYF	TGTGCCAGCACCTTGGGGGGGATGCCAGATACGCAGTATTTT
TRBD1	TRBV5-1	TRBJ2-5	NA	CASSLGDRDGETQYF	TGCGCCAGCAGCTTAGGAGACAGGGACGGAGAGACCCAGTACTTC
NA	TRBV7-8	TRBJ2-1	NA	CASSQSGERRGVEQFF	TGTGCCAGCAGCCAAAGCGGGGAGCGGAGGGGGGTTGAGCAGTTCTTC
NA	TRBV6-5	TRBJ2-2	few	CASSYSYRFDTGELFF	TGTGCCAGCAGTTACTCGTATCGGTTCGACACCGGGGAGCTGTTTTTT
TRBD2	TRBV2	TRBJ2-1	NA	CASTELAGGSNEQFF	TGTGCCAGCACAGAGTTAGCGGGAGGTTCCAATGAGCAGTTCTTC
NA	TRBV7-3	TRBJ1-4	NA	CASSTGFPNEKLFF	TGTGCCAGCAGTACAGGGTTTCCAAACGAAAAACTGTTTTTT
TRBD1	TRBV27	TRBJ1-1	NA	CASSFGTGLGLLNTEAFF	TGTGCCAGCAGTTTCGGGACAGGCCTTGGGCTGTTGAACACTGAAGCTTTCTTT
TRBD2	TRBV19	TRBJ2-7	NA	CASSPRTSGSASSEQYF	TGTGCCAGTAGTCCCCGGACTAGCGGGAGTGCATCCTCCGAGCAGTACTTC
NA	TRBV6-4	TRBJ2-1	NA	CASSPYPPGMGGDEQFF	TGTGCCAGCAGCCCATATCCCCCAGGGATGGGTGGCGATGAGCAGTTCTTC
NA	TRBV6-1	TRBJ1-6	NA	CASSEWGRSQGF	TGTGCCAGCAGTGAATGGGGACGGAGTCAGGGCTTT
TRBD1	TRBV5-1	TRBJ2-3	NA	CASRLDRPSTDTQYF	TGCGCCAGCAGACTGGACAGGCCGAGCACAGATACGCAGTATTTT
TRBD2	TRBV10-2	TRBJ2-3	once	CASDEAGADTQYF	TGCGCCAGCGATGAAGCGGGAGCAGATACGCAGTATTTT
NA	TRBV29-1	TRBJ1-5	NA	CSVGGAGNQPQHF	TGCAGCGTTGGGGGGGCAGGCAATCAGCCCCAGCATTTT
NA	TRBV19	TRBJ2-1	NA	CASSQTREQFF	TGTGCCAGTAGTCAGACTCGTGAGCAGTTCTTC
NA	TRBV6-1	TRBJ2-7	NA	CASSAGIPYEQYF	TGTGCCAGCAGTGCAGGGATTCCCTACGAGCAGTACTTC
NA	TRBV5-8	TRBJ2-7	NA	CASSLTGGEQYF	TGTGCCAGCAGCCTTACAGGAGGTGAGCAGTACTTC
NA	TRBV18	TRBJ1-5	NA	CASSPGTSNQPQHF	TGTGCCAGCTCACCAGGGACTAGCAATCAGCCCCAGCATTTT
NA	TRBV5-6	TRBJ1-5	NA	CASSLTLTSNQPQHF	TGTGCCAGCAGCTTGACGTTGACTAGCAATCAGCCCCAGCATTTT
NA	TRBV6-4	TRBJ1-3	NA	CASRGGPSLGNTIYF	TGTGCCAGCAGGGGGGGACCTAGTCTCGGAAACACCATATATTTT
TRBD2	TRBV27	TRBJ2-1	NA	CASSPRLAGGYNEQFF	TGTGCCAGCAGTCCCCGACTAGCGGGAGGGTACAATGAGCAGTTCTTC
NA	TRBV30	TRBJ1-5	NA	CAWKPRTAPNQPQHF	TGTGCCTGGAAACCCCGGACAGCACCGAATCAGCCCCAGCATTTT
NA	TRBV29-1	TRBJ2-2	NA	CSVAPRDTANTGELFF	TGCAGCGTAGCCCCCAGGGACACCGCGAACACCGGGGAGCTGTTTTTT
TRBD2	TRBV19	TRBJ2-3	NA	CASRPGTSGRTDTQYF	TGTGCCAGTAGGCCTGGGACTAGCGGGAGGACAGATACGCAGTATTTT
NA	TRBV5-6	TRBJ1-5	once	CASSFRGAGSQPQHF	TGTGCCAGCAGCTTTCGGGGGGCAGGGAGTCAGCCCCAGCATTTT
TRBD1	TRBV6-6	TRBJ2-7	NA	CASSSPDRGSYEQYF	TGTGCCAGCAGTTCCCCGGACAGGGGTTCCTACGAGCAGTACTTC
NA	TRBV9	TRBJ1-4	few	CASSGVATNEKLFF	TGTGCCAGCAGCGGGGTTGCAACTAATGAAAAACTGTTTTTT
TRBD1	TRBV28	TRBJ1-2	NA	CASRKQGLMGGYTF	TGTGCCAGCAGAAAACAGGGGTTGATGGGTGGCTACACCTTC
NA	TRBV18	TRBJ2-1	NA	CASSSGNEQFF	TGTGCCAGCTCAAGTGGGAATGAGCAGTTCTTC
TRBD2	TRBV6-5	TRBJ2-1	NA	CASHGSSGRHEQFF	TGTGCCAGCCATGGTAGTAGCGGGAGGCATGAGCAGTTCTTC
NA	TRBV30	TRBJ2-1	NA	CAWSGRFDEQFF	TGTGCCTGGAGTGGTAGGTTCGATGAGCAGTTCTTC
TRBD2	TRBV5-1	TRBJ2-1	once	CASSLAGVTYNEQFF	TGCGCCAGCAGCTTAGCGGGAGTGACCTACAATGAGCAGTTCTTC
TRBD1	TRBV2	TRBJ2-3	NA	CASINPGQASTDTQYF	TGTGCCAGCATCAATCCGGGACAGGCTAGCACAGATACGCAGTATTTT
NA	TRBV6-5	TRBJ1-5	NA	CASSDVQGNQPQHF	TGTGCCAGCAGTGACGTTCAGGGGAATCAGCCCCAGCATTTT
NA	TRBV29-1	TRBJ2-7	NA	CSVRDTSYEQYF	TGCAGCGTTAGGGACACCTCCTACGAGCAGTACTTC
NA	TRBV27	TRBJ2-6	NA	CASSLWGLGGANVLTF	TGTGCCAGCAGTTTATGGGGGTTGGGTGGGGCCAACGTCCTGACTTTC
TRBD2	TRBV6-6	TRBJ2-7	NA	CASSYRGGRNEQYF	TGTGCCAGCAGTTACCGCGGGGGACGAAACGAGCAGTACTTC
TRBD1	TRBV30	TRBJ2-5	NA	CAWRGGQGTETQYF	TGTGCCTGGAGGGGGGGACAGGGGACAGAGACCCAGTACTTC
NA	TRBV2	TRBJ1-3	once	CASRRMGNTIYF	TGTGCCAGCAGGAGGATGGGGAACACCATATATTTT